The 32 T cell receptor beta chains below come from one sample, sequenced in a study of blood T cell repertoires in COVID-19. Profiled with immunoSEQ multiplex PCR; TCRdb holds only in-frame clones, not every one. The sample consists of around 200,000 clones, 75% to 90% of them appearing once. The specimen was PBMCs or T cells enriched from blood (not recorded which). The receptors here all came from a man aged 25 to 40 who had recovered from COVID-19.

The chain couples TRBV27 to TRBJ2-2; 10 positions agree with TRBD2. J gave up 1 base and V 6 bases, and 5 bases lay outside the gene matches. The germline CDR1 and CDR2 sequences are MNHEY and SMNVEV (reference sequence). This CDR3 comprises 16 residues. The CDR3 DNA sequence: TGTGCCAGCAGCACCCAGCGGGAGGGGAACACCGGGGAGCTGTTTTTT. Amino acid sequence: CASSTQREGNTGELFF.

CDR3 DNA sequence: TGTGCCAGCAGCGTAGACCAGGGCTACGAGCAGTACTTC. As protein: CASSVDQGYEQYF. The chain employs TRBV9 and TRBJ2-7; TRBD1 might be the D (5 bases). V was pared by 0 bases and J by 3 bases, with 7 bases between. The CDR3 has 13 residues. CDR1 is SGDLS and CDR2 is YYNGEE in the germline V gene.

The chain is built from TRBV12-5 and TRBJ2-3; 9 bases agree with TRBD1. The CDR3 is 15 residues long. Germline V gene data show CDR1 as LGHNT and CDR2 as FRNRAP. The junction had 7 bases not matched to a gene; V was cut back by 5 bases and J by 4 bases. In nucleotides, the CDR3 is TGTGCTAGTGGTACCGGACAGGGGAACGCAGATACGCAGTATTTT. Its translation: CASGTGQGNADTQYF.

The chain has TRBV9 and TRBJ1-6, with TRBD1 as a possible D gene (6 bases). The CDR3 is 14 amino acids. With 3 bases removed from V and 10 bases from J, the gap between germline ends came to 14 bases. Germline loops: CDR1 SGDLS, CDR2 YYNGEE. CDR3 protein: CASSATGFNSPLHF. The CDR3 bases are TGTGCCAGCAGCGCAACAGGGTTCAACTCACCCCTCCACTTT.

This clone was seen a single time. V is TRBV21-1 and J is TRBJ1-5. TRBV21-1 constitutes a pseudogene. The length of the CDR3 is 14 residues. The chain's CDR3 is CAGKGGFGNQPQHF. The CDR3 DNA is TGTGCCGGCAAGGGGGGGTTCGGTAATCAGCCCCAGCATTTT.

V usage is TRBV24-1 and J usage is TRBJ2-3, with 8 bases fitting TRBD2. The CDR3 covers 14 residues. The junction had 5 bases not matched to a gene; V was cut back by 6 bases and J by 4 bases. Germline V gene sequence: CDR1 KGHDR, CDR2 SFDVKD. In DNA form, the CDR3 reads TGTGCCACCAGTTTTCGGGGGGGCCCAGATACGCAGTATTTT. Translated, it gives CATSFRGGPDTQYF.

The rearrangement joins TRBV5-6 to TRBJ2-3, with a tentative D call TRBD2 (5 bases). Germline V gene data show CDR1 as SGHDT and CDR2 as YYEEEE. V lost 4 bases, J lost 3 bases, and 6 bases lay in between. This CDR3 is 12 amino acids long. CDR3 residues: CASSPGTDTQYF. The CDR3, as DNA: TGTGCCAGCAGCCCGGGGACAGATACGCAGTATTTT.

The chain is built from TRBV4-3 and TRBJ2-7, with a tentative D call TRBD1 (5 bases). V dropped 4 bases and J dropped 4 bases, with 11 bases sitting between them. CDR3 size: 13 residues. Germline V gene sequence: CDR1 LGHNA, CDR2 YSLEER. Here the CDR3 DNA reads TGCGCCAGCAGCCTTTCGAAGGGGTACGAGCAGTACTTC. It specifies CASSLSKGYEQYF.

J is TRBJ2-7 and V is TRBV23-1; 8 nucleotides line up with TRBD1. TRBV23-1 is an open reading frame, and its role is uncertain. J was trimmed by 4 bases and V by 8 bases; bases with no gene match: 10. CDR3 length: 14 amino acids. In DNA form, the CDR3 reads TGCGCCAGCTGCCCGAGACAGGGGAGATACGAGCAGTACTTC. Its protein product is CASCPRQGRYEQYF.

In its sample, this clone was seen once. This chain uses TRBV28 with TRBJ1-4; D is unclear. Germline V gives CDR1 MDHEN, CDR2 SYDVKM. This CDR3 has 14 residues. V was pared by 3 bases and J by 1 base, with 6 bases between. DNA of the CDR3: TGTGCCAGCAGTTTTCCGGGAACTAATGAAAAACTGTTTTTT. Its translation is CASSFPGTNEKLFF.

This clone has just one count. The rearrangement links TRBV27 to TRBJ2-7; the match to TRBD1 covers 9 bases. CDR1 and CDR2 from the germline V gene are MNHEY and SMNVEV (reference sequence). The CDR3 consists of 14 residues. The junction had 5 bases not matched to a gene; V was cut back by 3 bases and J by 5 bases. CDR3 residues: CASSLGTGLDEQYF. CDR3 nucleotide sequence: TGTGCCAGCAGTTTGGGGACAGGGTTGGACGAGCAGTACTTC.

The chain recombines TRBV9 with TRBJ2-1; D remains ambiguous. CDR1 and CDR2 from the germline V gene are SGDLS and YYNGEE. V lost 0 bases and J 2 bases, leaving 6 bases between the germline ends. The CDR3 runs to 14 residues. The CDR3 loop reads CASSVGRPYNEQFF. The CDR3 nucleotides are TGTGCCAGCAGCGTAGGCAGGCCCTACAATGAGCAGTTCTTC. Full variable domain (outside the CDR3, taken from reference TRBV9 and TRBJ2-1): DSGVTQTPKHLITATGQRVTLRCSPRSGDLSVYWYQQSLDQGLQFLIQYYNGEERAKGNILERFSAQQFPDLHSELNLSSLELGDSALYFCASSVGRPYNEQFFGPGTRLTVL.

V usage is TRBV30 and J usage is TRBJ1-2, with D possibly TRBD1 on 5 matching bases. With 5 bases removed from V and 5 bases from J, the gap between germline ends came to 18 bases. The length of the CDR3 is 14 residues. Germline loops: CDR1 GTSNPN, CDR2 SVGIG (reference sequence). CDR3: CAWYRVLGGYGYTF. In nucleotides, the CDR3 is TGTGCCTGGTACCGGGTCCTGGGGGGGTATGGCTACACCTTC.

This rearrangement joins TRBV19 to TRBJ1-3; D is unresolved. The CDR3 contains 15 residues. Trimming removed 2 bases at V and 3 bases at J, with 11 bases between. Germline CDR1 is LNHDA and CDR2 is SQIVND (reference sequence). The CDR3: CASSISAGSGNTIYF. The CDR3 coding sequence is TGTGCCAGTAGTATATCGGCGGGTAGTGGAAACACCATATATTTT. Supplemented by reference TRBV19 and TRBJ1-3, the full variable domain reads DGGITQSPKYLFRKEGQNVTLSCEQNLNHDAMYWYRQDPGQGLRLIYYSQIVNDFQKGDIAEGYSVSREKKESFPLTVTSAQKNPTAFYLCASSISAGSGNTIYFGEGSWLTVV.

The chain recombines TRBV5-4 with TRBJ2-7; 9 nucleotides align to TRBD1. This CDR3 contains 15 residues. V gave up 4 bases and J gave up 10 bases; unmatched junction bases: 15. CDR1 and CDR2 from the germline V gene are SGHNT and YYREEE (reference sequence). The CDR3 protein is CASSVQTGGEHPQYF. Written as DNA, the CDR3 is TGTGCCAGCAGCGTACAAACAGGGGGCGAACACCCCCAGTACTTC.

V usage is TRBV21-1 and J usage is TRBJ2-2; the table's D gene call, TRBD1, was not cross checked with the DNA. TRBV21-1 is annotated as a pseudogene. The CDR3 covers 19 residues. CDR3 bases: TGTGCCAGAAGACTCCGGGACAGGGGGCGCTTAATAGCACGCGGGGAGCTGTTTTTT. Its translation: CARRLRDRGRLIARGELFF.

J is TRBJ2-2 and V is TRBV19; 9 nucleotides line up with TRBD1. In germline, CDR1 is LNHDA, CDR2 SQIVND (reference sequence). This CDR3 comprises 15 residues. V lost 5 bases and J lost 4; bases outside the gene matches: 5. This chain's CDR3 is CASSYRGLGTGELFF. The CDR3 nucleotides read TGTGCCAGTAGTTACAGGGGGCTTGGCACCGGGGAGCTGTTTTTT.

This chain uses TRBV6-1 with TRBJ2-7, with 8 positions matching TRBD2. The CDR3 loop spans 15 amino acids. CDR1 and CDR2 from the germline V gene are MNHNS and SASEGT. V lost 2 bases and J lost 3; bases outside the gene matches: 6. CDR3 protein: CASSELTGTSYEQYF. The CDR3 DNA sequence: TGTGCCAGCAGTGAACTTACCGGGACTAGCTACGAGCAGTACTTC.

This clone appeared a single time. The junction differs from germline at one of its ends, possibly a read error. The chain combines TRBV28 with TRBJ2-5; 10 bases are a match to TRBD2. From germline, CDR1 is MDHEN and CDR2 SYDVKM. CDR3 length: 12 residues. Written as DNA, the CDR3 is TGTGCCAGCAGTTTAGTACTAGCGGGAAAGAACTTC. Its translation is CASSLVLAGKNF. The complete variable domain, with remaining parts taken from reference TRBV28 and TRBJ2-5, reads DVKVTQSSRYLVKRTGEKVFLECVQDMDHENMFWYRQDPGLGLRLIYFSYDVKMKEKGDIPEGYSVSREKKERFSLILESASTNQTSMYLCASSLVLAGKNFGPGTRLLVL.

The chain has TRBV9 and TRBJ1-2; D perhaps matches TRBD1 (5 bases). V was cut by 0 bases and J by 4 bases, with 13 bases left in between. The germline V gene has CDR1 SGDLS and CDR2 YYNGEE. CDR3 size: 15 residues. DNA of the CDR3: TGTGCCAGCAGCGTAGCAAAGGGGATCTCCTATGGCTACACCTTC. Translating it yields CASSVAKGISYGYTF.

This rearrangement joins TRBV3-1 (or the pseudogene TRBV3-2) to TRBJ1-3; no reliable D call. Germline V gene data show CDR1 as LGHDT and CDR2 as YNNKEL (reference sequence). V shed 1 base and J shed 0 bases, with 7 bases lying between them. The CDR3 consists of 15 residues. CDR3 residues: CASSQGSLSGNTIYF. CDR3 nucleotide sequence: TGTGCCAGCAGCCAAGGTTCCCTCTCTGGAAACACCATATATTTT.

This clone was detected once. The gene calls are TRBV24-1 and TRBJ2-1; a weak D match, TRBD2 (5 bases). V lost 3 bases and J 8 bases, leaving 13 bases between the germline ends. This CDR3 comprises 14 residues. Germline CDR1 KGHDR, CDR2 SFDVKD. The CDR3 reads CATSDITRSYEQFF. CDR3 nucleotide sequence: TGTGCCACCAGTGATATCACTAGGAGCTATGAGCAGTTCTTC.

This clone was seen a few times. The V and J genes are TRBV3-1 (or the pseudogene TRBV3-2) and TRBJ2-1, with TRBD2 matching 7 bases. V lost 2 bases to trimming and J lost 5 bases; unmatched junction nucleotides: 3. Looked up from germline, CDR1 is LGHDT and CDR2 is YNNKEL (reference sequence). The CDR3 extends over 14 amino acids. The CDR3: CASSQLTSDNEQFF. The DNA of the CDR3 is TGTGCCAGCAGCCAATTAACTAGCGACAATGAGCAGTTCTTC.

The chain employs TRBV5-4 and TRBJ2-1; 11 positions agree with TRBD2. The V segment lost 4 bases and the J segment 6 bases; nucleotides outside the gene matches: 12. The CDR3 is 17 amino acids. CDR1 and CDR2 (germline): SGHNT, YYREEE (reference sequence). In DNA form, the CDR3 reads TGTGCCAGCAGCAGAGATAGCGGGAGGGCCAACGGCAATGAGCAGTTCTTC. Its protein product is CASSRDSGRANGNEQFF.

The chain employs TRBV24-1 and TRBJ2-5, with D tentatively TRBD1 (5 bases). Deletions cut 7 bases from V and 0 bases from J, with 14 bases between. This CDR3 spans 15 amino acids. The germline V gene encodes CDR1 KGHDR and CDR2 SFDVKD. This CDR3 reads CATSAPGWDQETQYF. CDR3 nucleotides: TGTGCCACCAGCGCGCCAGGGTGGGACCAAGAGACCCAGTACTTC.

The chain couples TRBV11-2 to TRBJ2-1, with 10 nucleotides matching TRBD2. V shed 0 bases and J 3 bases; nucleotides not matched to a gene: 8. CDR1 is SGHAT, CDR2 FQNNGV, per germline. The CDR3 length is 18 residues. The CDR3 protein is CASSLEASGGRGYNEQFF. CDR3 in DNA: TGTGCCAGCAGCTTAGAGGCTAGCGGGGGCAGGGGCTACAATGAGCAGTTCTTC.

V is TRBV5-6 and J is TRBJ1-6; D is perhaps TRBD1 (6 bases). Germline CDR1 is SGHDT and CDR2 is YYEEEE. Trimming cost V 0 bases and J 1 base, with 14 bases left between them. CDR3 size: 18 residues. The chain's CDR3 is CASSLVSGGLSYNSPLHF. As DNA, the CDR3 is TGTGCCAGCAGCTTGGTGAGCGGGGGGCTGTCCTATAATTCACCCCTCCACTTT.

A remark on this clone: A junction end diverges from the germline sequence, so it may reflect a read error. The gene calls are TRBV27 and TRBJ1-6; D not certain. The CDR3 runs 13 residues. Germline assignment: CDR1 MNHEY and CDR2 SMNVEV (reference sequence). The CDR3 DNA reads TGTGCCAGCAGGGGCTCCTATAATTCATCCCTCCACTTT. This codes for CASRGSYNSSLHF.

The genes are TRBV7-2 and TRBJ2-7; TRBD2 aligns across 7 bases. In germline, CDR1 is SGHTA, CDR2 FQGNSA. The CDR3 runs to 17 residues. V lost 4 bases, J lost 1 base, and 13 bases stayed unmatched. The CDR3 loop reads CASSYRGAGVLSYEQYF. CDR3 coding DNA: TGTGCCAGCAGCTACCGAGGGGCGGGAGTGTTATCCTACGAGCAGTACTTC. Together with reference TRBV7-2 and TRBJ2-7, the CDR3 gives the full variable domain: GAGVSQSPSNKVTEKGKDVELRCDPISGHTALYWYRQSLGQGLEFLIYFQGNSAPDKSGLPSDRFSAERTGGSVSTLTIQRTQQEDSAVYLCASSYRGAGVLSYEQYFGPGTRLTVT.

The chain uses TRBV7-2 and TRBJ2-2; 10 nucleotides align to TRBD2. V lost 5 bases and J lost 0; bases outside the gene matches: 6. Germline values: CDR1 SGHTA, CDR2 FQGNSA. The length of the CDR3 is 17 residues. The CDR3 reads CASSKTSGFANTGELFF. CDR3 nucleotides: TGTGCCAGCAGCAAGACTAGCGGGTTCGCGAACACCGGGGAGCTGTTTTTT.

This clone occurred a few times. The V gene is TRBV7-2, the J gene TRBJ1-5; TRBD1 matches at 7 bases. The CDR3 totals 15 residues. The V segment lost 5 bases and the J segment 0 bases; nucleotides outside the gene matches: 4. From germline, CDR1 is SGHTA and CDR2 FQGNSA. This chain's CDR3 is CASSPRTGSNQPQHF. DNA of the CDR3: TGTGCCAGCAGCCCAAGGACAGGTAGCAATCAGCCCCAGCATTTT.

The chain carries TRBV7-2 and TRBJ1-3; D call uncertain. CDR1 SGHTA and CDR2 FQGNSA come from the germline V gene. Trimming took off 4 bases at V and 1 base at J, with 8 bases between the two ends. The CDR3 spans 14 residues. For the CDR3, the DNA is TGTGCCAGCAGCTCCCGTCGGTCTGGAAACACCATATATTTT. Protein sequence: CASSSRRSGNTIYF.